This entry lists 10 T cell receptor beta chains sequenced from one sample in a study of T cells in Graves' hyperthyroidism and ophthalmopathy. TCR beta CDR3 regions were amplified from RNA. First-round RT-PCR with HTBI primers amplified the TCR CDR3 region. TCRdb itself ran the multiplex PCR reads through MiXCR, one entry per CDR3 protein. The profile shows some 500,000 distinct CDR3 sequences, approximately 15% of them singletons. Sample: blood. Receptors originate from a woman aged 18-29 years with Graves' hyperthyroidism.

This clonotype was observed at least ten times. The chain has TRBV7-9 and TRBJ1-5; 12 bases line up with TRBD1. The V gene's germline CDR1 is SEHNR and CDR2 FQNEAQ (reference sequence). CDR3 length: 17 amino acids. V shed 3 bases and J 1 base; nucleotides not matched to a gene: 4. CDR3: CASSFGTGGRSNQPQHF. Here the CDR3 DNA reads TGTGCCAGCAGCTTTGGGACAGGGGGCCGGAGCAATCAGCCCCAGCATTTT.

This clonotype has a count of ten or more. V is TRBV19 and J is TRBJ2-2; D call uncertain. CDR3 size: 16 residues. V was cut by 4 bases and J by 0 bases, with 12 bases left in between. Germline loops: CDR1 LNHDA, CDR2 SQIVND (reference sequence). In nucleotides, the CDR3 is TGTGCCAGTAGTACCGGACGGAGATCGAACACCGGGGAGCTGTTTTTT. This translates into CASSTGRRSNTGELFF.

This clonotype was detected ten times or more. The CDR3 bases are TGTGCCAGCAGTCTGGGGGGACCGAACACTGAAGCTTTCTTT. Protein sequence: CASSLGGPNTEAFF. The chain uses TRBV7-3 and TRBJ1-1, with D possibly TRBD1 on 5 matching bases. CDR3 length: 14 amino acids. In germline, CDR1 is SGHTA, CDR2 FQGTGA. The V gene lost 6 bases and the J gene lost 1 base, with 12 bases spanning the gap.

This clonotype was seen repeatedly, ten times or more. The rearrangement joins TRBV7-9 to TRBJ2-1, with D perhaps TRBD2 (6 bases). The germline gives CDR1 SEHNR, CDR2 FQNEAQ (reference sequence). This CDR3 spans 16 amino acids. V lost 2 bases and J 4 bases, leaving 15 bases between the germline ends. The CDR3 here is CASSLPAGWFYNEQFF. DNA of the CDR3: TGTGCCAGCAGCTTACCGGCGGGATGGTTTTACAATGAGCAGTTCTTC. Full variable domain (missing parts from reference TRBV7-9 and TRBJ2-1): DTGVSQNPRHKITKRGQNVTFRCDPISEHNRLYWYRQTLGQGPEFLTYFQNEAQLEKSRLLSDRFSAERPKGSFSTLEIQRTEQGDSAMYLCASSLPAGWFYNEQFFGPGTRLTVL.

Only a few counts were recorded for this clonotype. V and J are TRBV7-2 and TRBJ1-1; D might be TRBD1 (5 bases). The CDR3 is 13 amino acids. From germline, CDR1 is SGHTA and CDR2 FQGNSA. Trimming took off 0 bases at V and 11 bases at J, with 13 bases between the two ends. Here the CDR3 DNA reads TGTGCCAGCAGCTTAGCGGGAGGGGTAGCGGCTTTCTTT. This gives the protein CASSLAGGVAAFF.

The chain uses TRBV20-1 and TRBJ2-3; weak D call: TRBD2 (6 bases). Trimming took off 3 bases at V and 1 base at J, with 11 bases between the two ends. The CDR3 is 14 amino acids. Germline CDR1 is DFQATT and CDR2 is SNEGSKA (reference sequence). The CDR3 here is CSARNREGTDTQYF. In DNA form, the CDR3 reads TGCAGTGCTAGGAATAGGGAGGGCACAGATACGCAGTATTTT.

The gene calls are TRBV5-1 and TRBJ1-2; 10 bases align to TRBD1. This CDR3 has 15 residues. The germline CDR1 and CDR2 sequences are SGHRS and YFSETQ. Trimming cost V 5 bases and J 2 bases; bases outside gene matches: 6. CDR3 sequence (DNA): TGCGCCAGCAGGTATGGGACAGGGGCCAACTATGGCTACACCTTC. It codes for CASRYGTGANYGYTF.

This clonotype was counted between two and nine times. This chain joins TRBV5-6 and TRBJ2-1; the D gene is possibly TRBD1 (6 bases). The CDR3 is 13 amino acids. Looked up from germline, CDR1 is SGHDT and CDR2 is YYEEEE. Between the trimmed V and J ends, which lost 4 bases and 3 bases, there was a span of 8 bases. As DNA, the CDR3 is TGTGCCAGCAGCGTACAGGGCTACAATGAGCAGTTCTTC. Encoded protein: CASSVQGYNEQFF.

In this sample, this clonotype turned up many times. The J gene is TRBJ1-6, the V gene TRBV12-5, with a possible D match to TRBD1 (5 bases). Germline-derived CDR1 and CDR2 are LGHNT and FRNRAP. CDR3 length: 18 residues. V lost 2 bases and J lost 5, with 19 bases in between. The CDR3: CASGLSIREGDNNSPLHF. The CDR3 DNA is TGTGCTAGTGGTTTGTCCATCAGGGAAGGGGATAATAATTCACCCCTCCACTTT.

At least ten counts were recorded for this clonotype. The genes are TRBV27 and TRBJ2-3; 9 bases agree with TRBD2. The length of the CDR3 is 15 residues. V was pared by 10 bases and J by 2 bases, with 10 bases of the junction left unmatched. Germline CDR1 reads MNHEY; CDR2 reads SMNVEV (reference sequence). For the CDR3, the DNA is TGTGCCACTGGACCGGGACTAGCTTCCACAGATACGCAGTATTTT. Its translation: CATGPGLASTDTQYF.